This T cell receptor (beta chain) is drawn from a study of human T cells and chemical hapten exposure. Study conclusions and caveats: TCRs exceeding a frequency of 1 in 1000 stayed unchanged under DPC sensitization. Donors had alopecia, so their immune response may differ from healthy people's.

For this clonotype: Its matching antigen is unknown. It may be a read error: a sequence one base away is much more abundant.

Within the library, unique molecular identifiers were attached to each individual cDNA molecule. Each CDR3 protein gets one entry after TCRdb re-called the RACE reads with MiXCR. The sample lists about 70,000 distinct CDR3 sequences, 7.5% to 9.5% occurring once. There are 16 residues in the CDR3. Unmatched junction bases numbered 4, after V lost 5 bases and J lost 1 base. Germline values: CDR1 ENHRY, CDR2 SYGVKD. Time point noted: patch test 2, 6 weeks after DPC sensitization. Treatment of the sample: therapeutic diphenylcyclopropenone sensitization with weekly scalp DPC. Sequencing used whole blood, obtained in connection with sensitization to the hapten diphenylcyclopropenone (DPC). This chain connects TRBV10-3 to TRBJ2-1; TRBD2 matches at 11 bases. This clonotype was sampled from a woman in her forties or fifties with alopecia areata. Some clones in this sample may be carry-over from other donors' samples. CDR3 sequence: CAISRTSGLSYNEQFF. The CDR3 nucleotides read TGTGCCATCAGTCGGACTAGCGGGCTTTCCTACAATGAGCAGTTCTTC.